The 20 T cell receptor beta chains below come from one sample, sequenced in a study of regulatory T cells in long-lasting Graves disease. Arm-PCR of CDR3 regions with iRepertoire HTBI primers generated TCR beta libraries. TCRdb passed the multiplex PCR reads through MiXCR, listing each CDR3 protein once. This sample has fewer than 600,000 distinct CDR3 sequences, with around a fifth found just once. Time point denoted: persistent/refractory GD, antithyroid drugs over 5 years with positive TRAb. The TCR library was prepared using RNA isolated from PBMCs. The sequenced sample was peripheral blood mononuclear cells (PBMCs), obtained when the disease was refractory, from a patient treated with antithyroid drugs. These receptors all stem from a female donor with Graves disease.

The chain couples TRBV7-9 to TRBJ1-2; no reliable D call. The V and J ends lost 3 bases and 8 bases respectively, with 13 bases between them. The CDR3 has 13 amino acids. CDR1 and CDR2 from the germline V gene are SEHNR and FQNEAQ (reference sequence). The CDR3 DNA reads TGTGCCAGCAGCTTCGAGGCAACGGGAGGCTACACCTTC. It codes for CASSFEATGGYTF.

The genes are TRBV7-8 and TRBJ2-1; 9 nucleotides align to TRBD1. V lost 2 bases, J lost 7 bases, and 3 bases stayed unmatched. This CDR3 spans 14 amino acids. The V gene's germline CDR1 is SGHVS and CDR2 FQNEAQ. The CDR3 nucleotides read TGTGCCAGCAGCTTAAACAGGGGGCAAAATGAGCAGTTCTTC. It codes for CASSLNRGQNEQFF.

The chain carries TRBV11-2 and TRBJ2-3; 7 positions agree with TRBD2. This CDR3 is 16 amino acids long. V trimming: 3 bases; J trimming: 2 bases; junction bases outside the gene matches: 8. CDR1 and CDR2 (germline): SGHAT, FQNNGV. The CDR3 coding sequence is TGTGCCAGCAGCTTGGGAAGCGGGATGAACACAGATACGCAGTATTTT. Translated, it gives CASSLGSGMNTDTQYF.

This clonotype has just a few counts. This chain joins TRBV5-1 and TRBJ1-1; maybe TRBD1 (5 bases). This CDR3 comprises 16 residues. Germline assignment: CDR1 SGHRS and CDR2 YFSETQ. Trimming cost V 0 bases and J 0 bases, with 12 bases left between them. CDR3 sequence reads: CASSLDGPGLNTEAFF. The CDR3, as DNA: TGCGCCAGCAGCTTGGACGGACCAGGGCTGAACACTGAAGCTTTCTTT.

The chain couples TRBV20-1 to TRBJ2-5, with 9 bases that match TRBD2. The J segment lost 3 bases and the V segment lost 6 bases, leaving 2 bases of the junction unmatched. The CDR3 consists of 12 residues. Germline CDR1 is DFQATT and CDR2 is SNEGSKA (reference sequence). CDR3: CSARLAEETQYF. The DNA of the CDR3 is TGCAGTGCCAGACTAGCGGAAGAGACCCAGTACTTC.

Ten or more counts support this clonotype. The chain uses TRBV12-3 or TRBV12-4 and TRBJ2-5, with 10 bases that match TRBD2. The CDR3 runs to 17 residues. The V segment lost 3 bases and the J segment 2 bases; nucleotides outside the gene matches: 9. CDR3 coding DNA: TGTGCCAGCAGTTTGGGGGGACTAGCGCAAACACAAGAGACCCAGTACTTC. It specifies CASSLGGLAQTQETQYF.

Many counts were recorded for this clonotype. The rearrangement uses TRBV29-1 and TRBJ2-7; 8 bases fit TRBD1. V dropped 4 bases and J dropped 2; count of bases not matched to a gene: 19. The germline gives CDR1 SQVTM, CDR2 ANQGSEA. The CDR3 totals 18 residues. DNA for the CDR3: TGCAGCGTTGGACTCTGGACAGGGCGAACCCAGAGGCCCTACGAGCAGTACTTC. This gives the protein CSVGLWTGRTQRPYEQYF.

This clonotype was found many times. The V gene is TRBV12-3 or TRBV12-4, the J gene TRBJ1-3, with 9 bases matching TRBD1. The CDR3 runs to 14 residues. Trimming removed 5 bases from V and 6 bases from J; junction bases left unmatched: 5. CDR3: CASSRQGVLNTIYF. The CDR3 nucleotides are TGTGCCAGCAGTCGACAGGGGGTCCTAAACACCATATATTTT.

Only a few counts were recorded for this clonotype. The chain uses TRBV19 and TRBJ2-7; D not certain. This CDR3 is 12 amino acids long. V was trimmed by 6 bases and J by 7 bases, leaving 13 bases between them. CDR1 LNHDA and CDR2 SQIVND come from the germline V gene (reference sequence). CDR3 region: CASSPLGMEQYF. CDR3 DNA: TGTGCCAGTAGCCCCCTAGGAATGGAGCAGTACTTC.

Only a few counts were recorded for this clonotype. CDR3 coding DNA: TGTGCCAGCAGCCCGCAGAGCTCTGGGGCCAACGTCCTGACTTTC. Translated: CASSPQSSGANVLTF. The chain joins TRBV7-3 to TRBJ2-6; D gene ambiguous. Germline CDR1 is SGHTA and CDR2 is FQGTGA. V was trimmed by 5 bases and J by 0 bases, leaving 8 bases between them. The CDR3 totals 15 residues.

This clonotype was detected many times. The rearrangement links TRBV5-6 to TRBJ2-5; 8 bases line up with TRBD2. Looked up from germline, CDR1 is SGHDT and CDR2 is YYEEEE. CDR3 length: 16 residues. The J segment lost 5 bases and the V segment lost 2 bases, leaving 11 bases of the junction unmatched. As DNA, the CDR3 is TGTGCCAGCAGCTTCCCCTATCAAGCGGGGGTGGAGACCCAGTACTTC. As protein: CASSFPYQAGVETQYF. The entire variable domain, with the rest obtained from reference TRBV5-6 and TRBJ2-5, is as follows: DAGVTQSPTHLIKTRGQQVTLRCSPKSGHDTVSWYQQALGQGPQFIFQYYEEEERQRGNFPDRFSGHQFPNYSSELNVNALLLGDSALYLCASSFPYQAGVETQYFGPGTRLLVL.

This clonotype was recorded a few times. This chain links TRBV25-1 with TRBJ2-7; 11 nucleotides agree with TRBD2. The CDR3 extends over 18 amino acids. Germline-derived CDR1 and CDR2 are MGHDK and SYGVNS. V was pared by 7 bases and J by 0 bases, with 14 bases of the junction left unmatched. CDR3 region: CASNGGGSGRGNSYEQYF. Written as DNA, the CDR3 is TGTGCCAGCAACGGTGGAGGTAGCGGGAGGGGGAACTCCTACGAGCAGTACTTC.

This rearrangement joins TRBV11-2 to TRBJ2-1; 11 bases fit TRBD2. The CDR3 is 15 residues long. The germline gives CDR1 SGHAT, CDR2 FQNNGV. V lost 5 bases, J lost 9 bases, and 9 bases stayed unmatched. The CDR3: CASSAISGRAIEQFF. DNA of the CDR3: TGTGCCAGCAGCGCCATTAGCGGGAGGGCTATTGAGCAGTTCTTC.

This clonotype has a handful of counts. V usage is TRBV10-3 and J usage is TRBJ2-7; D remains ambiguous. V was cut by 8 bases and J by 0 bases, with 14 bases left in between. The germline gives CDR1 ENHRY, CDR2 SYGVKD. CDR3 length: 14 residues. The CDR3 DNA is TGTGCCATCGCCGACTCCCCAAGCTCCTACGAGCAGTACTTC. As protein: CAIADSPSSYEQYF.

This clonotype showed up just a few times. The CDR3 nucleotides read TGTGCCAGCAGCTTTACTAGCGGGAGAGAGCAGTACTTC. It specifies CASSFTSGREQYF. The chain is built from TRBV9 and TRBJ2-7, with TRBD2 matching 11 bases. Germline loops: CDR1 SGDLS, CDR2 YYNGEE. V lost 4 bases and J lost 7; bases outside the gene matches: 4. The CDR3 is made up of 13 amino acids. Variable domain in full (rest from reference TRBV9 and TRBJ2-7): DSGVTQTPKHLITATGQRVTLRCSPRSGDLSVYWYQQSLDQGLQFLIQYYNGEERAKGNILERFSAQQFPDLHSELNLSSLELGDSALYFCASSFTSGREQYFGPGTRLTVT.

This clonotype was counted between two and nine times. The chain carries TRBV29-1 and TRBJ2-7, with D perhaps matching TRBD2 (6 bases). Per the germline V gene, CDR1 is SQVTM and CDR2 is ANQGSEA. The V and J ends lost 4 bases and 0 bases respectively, with 16 bases between them. The CDR3 is 15 residues long. The CDR3 loop reads CSVGGVVTGSYEQYF. CDR3 nucleotide sequence: TGCAGCGTTGGGGGGGTTGTCACAGGCTCCTACGAGCAGTACTTC.

This clonotype has just a few counts. CDR3 residues: CASSTGWWTEAFF. The CDR3 nucleotides are TGTGCCAGCAGTACAGGGTGGTGGACTGAAGCTTTCTTT. The V gene is TRBV28, the J gene TRBJ1-1; possible D gene TRBD1, 6 bases. Germline-derived CDR1 and CDR2 are MDHEN and SYDVKM. There are 13 residues in the CDR3. Trimming pared 5 bases from V and 5 bases from J, leaving 12 bases between.

In this sample, this clonotype turned up many times. The chain couples TRBV10-3 to TRBJ2-7; TRBD1 matches 9 bases. This CDR3 region has 14 residues. Germline V CDR1 and CDR2: ENHRY, SYGVKD. V lost 7 bases, J lost 5 bases, and 9 bases stayed unmatched. The CDR3: CAITNPDRGDEQYF. Written as DNA, the CDR3 is TGTGCCATCACCAACCCGGACAGGGGCGACGAGCAGTACTTC.

There are many counts of this clonotype. Germline and junction disagree at one end, which may indicate a read error. The CDR3 bases are TGTGCCAGCAGCATAACGGGGGAGGTTAGCACTGAAGCTTTCTTT. Translation gives CASSITGEVSTEAFF. The V and J genes are TRBV7-3 and TRBJ1-1, with D possibly matching TRBD1 (5 bases). Germline loops: CDR1 SGHTA, CDR2 FQGTGA. This CDR3 is 15 amino acids long.

This clonotype showed up many times. The gene calls are TRBV3-1 and TRBJ1-4; perhaps TRBD1 as D (6 bases). Deletions cut 3 bases from V and 8 bases from J, with 10 bases between. This CDR3 has 13 residues. Per germline, CDR1 LGHDT and CDR2 YNNKEL (reference sequence). In nucleotides, the CDR3 is TGTGCCAGCAGCCAGGGGGCGGCGGAAAAACTGTTTTTT. Translated: CASSQGAAEKLFF.